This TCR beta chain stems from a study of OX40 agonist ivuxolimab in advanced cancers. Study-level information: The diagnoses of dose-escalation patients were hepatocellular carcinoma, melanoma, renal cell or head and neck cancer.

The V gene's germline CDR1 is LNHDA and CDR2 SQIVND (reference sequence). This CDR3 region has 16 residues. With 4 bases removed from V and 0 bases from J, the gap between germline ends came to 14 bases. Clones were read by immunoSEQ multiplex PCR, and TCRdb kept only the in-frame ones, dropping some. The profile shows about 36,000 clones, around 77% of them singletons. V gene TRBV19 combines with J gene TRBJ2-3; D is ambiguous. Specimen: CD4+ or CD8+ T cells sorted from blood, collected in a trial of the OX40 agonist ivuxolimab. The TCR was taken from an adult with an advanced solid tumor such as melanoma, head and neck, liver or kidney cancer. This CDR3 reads CASSRRAESSTDTQYF. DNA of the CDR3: TGTGCCAGTAGTAGGCGAGCAGAGTCCAGCACAGATACGCAGTATTTT.